This TCR beta chain was documented in a study of neurological immune-mediated disorders. Study findings and constraints: Repertoires from 18 of 34 multiple sclerosis patients grouped phylogenetically into a related-CDR3 cluster, suggesting a possible signature. HTLV-1-associated myelopathy had the most TCR clonal expansion, and multiple sclerosis had the least, less than healthy controls. No expanded-clone CDR3 amino acid sequence recurred across subjects, suggesting private TCR-beta repertoires.

This clonotype was counted at least ten times. Its antigen is undetermined. This CDR3 contains 14 residues. Germline CDR1 reads MDHEN; CDR2 reads SYDVKM. The V gene lost 7 bases and the J gene lost 5 bases, with 18 bases spanning the gap. Unsorted libraries were derived from 2 million PBMCs stored at -80 C. One entry per CDR3 protein, called by TCRdb with MiXCR from the 5' RACE reads. This table has 95,000 or so distinct CDR3 sequences, 3% to 4% appearing once. The sequenced material came from PBMCs. The source is a woman aged 18-29 years with multiple sclerosis. The gene calls are TRBV28 and TRBJ2-7; D may correspond to TRBD1 or TRBD2 (6 bases each). CDR3 region: CASTSFGGDNEQYF. As DNA, the CDR3 is TGTGCCAGCACCTCCTTTGGAGGGGACAACGAGCAGTACTTC.